The text below deals with one T cell receptor (beta chain). No antigen is known for it. V lost 2 bases and J lost 1, with 18 bases in between. This CDR3 is built from 18 residues. Per the germline V gene, CDR1 is MDHEN and CDR2 is SYDVKM. The entry originates in a study of cytomegalovirus exposure and HLA in healthy donors. The study, taken as a whole, reports: In presence/absence analyses, roughly uniform sequencing depth across donors was assumed.

Primers: 60 Vbeta forward and 13 Jbeta reverse. Sequencing used immunoSEQ multiplex PCR; TCRdb keeps in-frame clones, though not all of them. This table holds tens of thousands of clones. The receptor's source is a male donor in good health and CMV-seronegative. Sequencing was done on a sample of PBMCs. The V call is TRBV28, the J call TRBJ2-4; D is possibly TRBD2 (6 bases). This CDR3 reads CASSLREWGMKAKNIQYF. In DNA, the CDR3 is TGTGCCAGCAGTTTACGGGAGTGGGGTATGAAGGCCAAAAACATTCAGTACTTC. The entire variable domain, with the rest obtained from reference TRBV28 and TRBJ2-4, is as follows: DVKVTQSSRYLVKRTGEKVFLECVQDMDHENMFWYRQDPGLGLRLIYFSYDVKMKEKGDIPEGYSVSREKKERFSLILESASTNQTSMYLCASSLREWGMKAKNIQYFGAGTRLSVL.